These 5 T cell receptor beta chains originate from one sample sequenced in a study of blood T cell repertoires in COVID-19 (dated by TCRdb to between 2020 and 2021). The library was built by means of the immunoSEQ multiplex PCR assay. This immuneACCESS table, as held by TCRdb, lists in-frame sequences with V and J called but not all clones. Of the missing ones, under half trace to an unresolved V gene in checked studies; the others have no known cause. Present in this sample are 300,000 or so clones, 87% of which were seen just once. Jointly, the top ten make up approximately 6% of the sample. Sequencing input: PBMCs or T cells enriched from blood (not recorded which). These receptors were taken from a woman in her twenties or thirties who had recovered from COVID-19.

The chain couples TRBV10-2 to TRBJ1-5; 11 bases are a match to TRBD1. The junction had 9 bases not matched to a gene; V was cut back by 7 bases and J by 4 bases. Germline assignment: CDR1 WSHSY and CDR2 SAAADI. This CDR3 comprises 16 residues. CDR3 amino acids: CASTPGDRGDNQPQHF. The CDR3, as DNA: TGCGCCAGCACGCCAGGGGACAGGGGGGATAATCAGCCCCAGCATTTT.

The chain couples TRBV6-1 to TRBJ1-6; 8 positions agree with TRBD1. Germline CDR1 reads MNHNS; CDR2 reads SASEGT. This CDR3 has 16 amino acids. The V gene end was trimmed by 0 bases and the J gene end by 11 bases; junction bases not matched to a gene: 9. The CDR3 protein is CASSEALGQGYPPLHF. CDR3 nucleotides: TGTGCCAGCAGTGAAGCGCTAGGACAGGGTTATCCACCCCTCCACTTT.

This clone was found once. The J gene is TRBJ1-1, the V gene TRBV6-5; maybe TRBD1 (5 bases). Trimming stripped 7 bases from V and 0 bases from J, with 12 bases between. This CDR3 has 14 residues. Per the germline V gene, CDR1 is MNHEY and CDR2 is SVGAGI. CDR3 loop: CASNTLTVNTEAFF. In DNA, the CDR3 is TGTGCCAGCAATACCCTGACAGTGAACACTGAAGCTTTCTTT.

The DNA of the CDR3 is TGTGCCTGGAGCGGGGGGGCTGGCAATCAGCCCCAGCATTTT. Its translation: CAWSGGAGNQPQHF. The rearrangement links TRBV30 to TRBJ1-5, with D perhaps matching TRBD1 (6 bases). V was trimmed by 3 bases and J by 2 bases, leaving 11 bases between them. Germline CDR1 is GTSNPN and CDR2 is SVGIG (reference sequence). The CDR3 has 14 amino acids.

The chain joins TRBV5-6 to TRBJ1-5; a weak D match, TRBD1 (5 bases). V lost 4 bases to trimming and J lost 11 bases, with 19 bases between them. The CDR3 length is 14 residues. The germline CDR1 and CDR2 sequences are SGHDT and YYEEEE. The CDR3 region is CASSQSTAKLAQHF. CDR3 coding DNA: TGTGCCAGCAGCCAATCGACAGCAAAGTTGGCCCAGCATTTT.